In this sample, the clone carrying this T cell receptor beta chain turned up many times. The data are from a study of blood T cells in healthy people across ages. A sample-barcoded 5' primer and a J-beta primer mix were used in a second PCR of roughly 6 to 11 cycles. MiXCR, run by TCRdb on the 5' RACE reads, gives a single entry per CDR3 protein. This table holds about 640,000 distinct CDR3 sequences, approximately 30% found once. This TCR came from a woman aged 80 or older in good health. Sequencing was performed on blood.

Here the CDR3 DNA reads TGTGCCAGCAGTTTACGGTCTGGTGGACAGGGTGGCAAAAACATTCAGTACTTC. Amino acid sequence: CASSLRSGGQGGKNIQYF. The chain uses TRBV27 and TRBJ2-4; 8 bases align to TRBD1. CDR1 is MNHEY and CDR2 is SMNVEV in the germline V gene (reference sequence). The CDR3 is 18 amino acids. V dropped 2 bases and J dropped 3; count of bases not matched to a gene: 12.